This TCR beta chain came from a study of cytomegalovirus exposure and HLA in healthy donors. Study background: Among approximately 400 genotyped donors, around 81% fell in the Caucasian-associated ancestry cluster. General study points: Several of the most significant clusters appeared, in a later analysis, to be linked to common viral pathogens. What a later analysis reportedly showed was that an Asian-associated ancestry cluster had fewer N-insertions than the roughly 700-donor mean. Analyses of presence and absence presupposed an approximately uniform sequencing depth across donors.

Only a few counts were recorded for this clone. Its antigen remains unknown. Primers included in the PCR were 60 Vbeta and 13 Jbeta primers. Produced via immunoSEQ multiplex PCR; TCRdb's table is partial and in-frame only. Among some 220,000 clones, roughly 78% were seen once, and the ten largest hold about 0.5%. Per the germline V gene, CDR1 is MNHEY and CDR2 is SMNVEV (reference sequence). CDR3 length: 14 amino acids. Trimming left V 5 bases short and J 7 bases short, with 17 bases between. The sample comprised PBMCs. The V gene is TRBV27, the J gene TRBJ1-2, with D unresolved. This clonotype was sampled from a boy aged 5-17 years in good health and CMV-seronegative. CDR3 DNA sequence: TGTGCCAGCAGTCTTCTCGGGGAGGGCGGTGGCTACACCTTC. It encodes CASSLLGEGGGYTF.